This T cell receptor beta chain is from a study of blood T cell repertoires in COVID-19. V gave up 3 bases and J gave up 1 base; unmatched junction bases: 5. In germline, CDR1 is MNHEY, CDR2 SMNVEV (reference sequence). This CDR3 is built from 15 residues. Data came from immunoSEQ multiplex PCR; TCRdb stores just in-frame clones and leaves some out. This table holds more than 100,000 clones, almost 85% found once. This TCR derives from a man in his fifties or sixties with acute or convalescent COVID-19. The specimen was peripheral blood. The chain links TRBV27 to TRBJ2-7, with TRBD1 matching 8 bases. CDR3 coding DNA: TGTGCCAGCAGTTTCCTCGGACAGGGTTCCTACGAGCAGTACTTC. It translates to CASSFLGQGSYEQYF.